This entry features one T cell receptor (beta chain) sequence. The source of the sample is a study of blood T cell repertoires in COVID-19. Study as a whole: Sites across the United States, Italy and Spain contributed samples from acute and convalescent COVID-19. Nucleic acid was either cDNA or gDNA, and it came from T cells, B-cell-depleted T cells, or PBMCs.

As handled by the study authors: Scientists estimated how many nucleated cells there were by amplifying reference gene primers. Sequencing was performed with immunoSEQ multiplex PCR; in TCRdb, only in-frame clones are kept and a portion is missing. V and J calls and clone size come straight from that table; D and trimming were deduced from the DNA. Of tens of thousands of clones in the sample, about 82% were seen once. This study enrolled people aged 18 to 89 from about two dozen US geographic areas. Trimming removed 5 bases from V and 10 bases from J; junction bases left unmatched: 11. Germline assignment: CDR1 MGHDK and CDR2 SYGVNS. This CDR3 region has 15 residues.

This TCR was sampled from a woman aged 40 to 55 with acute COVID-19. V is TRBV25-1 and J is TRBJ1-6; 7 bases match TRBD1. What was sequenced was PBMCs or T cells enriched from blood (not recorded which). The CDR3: CASSPRTGGWSPLHF. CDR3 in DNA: TGTGCCAGCAGTCCGCGGACAGGTGGTTGGTCACCCCTCCACTTT.